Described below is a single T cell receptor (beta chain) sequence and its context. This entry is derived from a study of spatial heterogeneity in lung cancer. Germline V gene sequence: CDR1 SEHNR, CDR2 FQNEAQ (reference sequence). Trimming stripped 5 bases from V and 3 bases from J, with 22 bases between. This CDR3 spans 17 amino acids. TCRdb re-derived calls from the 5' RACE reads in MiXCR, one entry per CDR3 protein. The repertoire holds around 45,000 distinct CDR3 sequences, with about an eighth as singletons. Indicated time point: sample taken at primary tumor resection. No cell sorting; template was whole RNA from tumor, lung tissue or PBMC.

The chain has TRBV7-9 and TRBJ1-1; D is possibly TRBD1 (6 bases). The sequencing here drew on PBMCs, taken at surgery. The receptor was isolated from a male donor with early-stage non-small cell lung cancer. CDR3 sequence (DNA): TGTGCCAGCAGCCTAAAGAGAGGGGGAATAAGGTACACTGAAGCTTTCTTT. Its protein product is CASSLKRGGIRYTEAFF.